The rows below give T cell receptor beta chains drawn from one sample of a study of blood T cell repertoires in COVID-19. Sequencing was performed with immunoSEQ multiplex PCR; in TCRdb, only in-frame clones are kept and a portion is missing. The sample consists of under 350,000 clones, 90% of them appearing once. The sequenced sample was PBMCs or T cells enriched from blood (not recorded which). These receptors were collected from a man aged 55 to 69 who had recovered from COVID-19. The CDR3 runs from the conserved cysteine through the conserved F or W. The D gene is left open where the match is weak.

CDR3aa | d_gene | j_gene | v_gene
CASSYGQNTEAFF | . | TRBJ1-1 | TRBV6-5
CASSPQGTGELFF | . | TRBJ2-2 | TRBV7-6
CASSVGWGWTSRSNEQFF | TRBD2 | TRBJ2-1 | TRBV9
CASSLTTSNQPQHF | . | TRBJ1-5 | TRBV6-6
CASSHTGGAYNEQFF | . | TRBJ2-1 | TRBV11-2
CASSELYGYTF | . | TRBJ1-2 | TRBV2
CASSPGQGHYGYTF | TRBD1 | TRBJ1-2 | TRBV7-6
CASSPGSTNEKLFF | . | TRBJ1-4 | TRBV2
CASSLQGLAVDTQYF | TRBD2 | TRBJ2-3 | TRBV7-3
CASSYKARDEKLFF | . | TRBJ1-4 | TRBV6-5
CASSVGGTGNSPLHF | TRBD1 | TRBJ1-6 | TRBV7-8
CASSEGTGGNTGELFF | TRBD1 | TRBJ2-2 | TRBV25-1
CAWDRGEGYEQYF | TRBD1 | TRBJ2-7 | TRBV30
CAWSEDSGYGYTF | . | TRBJ1-2 | TRBV30
CASSPNAGGAGELFF | TRBD1 | TRBJ2-2 | TRBV7-3
CASSPTRDNLIYGYTF | . | TRBJ1-2 | TRBV4-2
CASSSGTGWGEAFF | TRBD1 | TRBJ1-1 | TRBV7-9
CASSVWTGQSYGYTF | TRBD1 | TRBJ1-2 | TRBV2
CASSLSGSTDTQYF | . | TRBJ2-3 | TRBV3-1/TRBV3-2
CASSSPNGEQYF | . | TRBJ2-7 | TRBV5-5
CASSLGSLAQGYEQYF | . | TRBJ2-7 | TRBV11-2
CASSLGRERGREQYF | . | TRBJ2-7 | TRBV11-2
CASTLPDGKETQYF | . | TRBJ2-5 | TRBV6-5
CASSLANRIPAFF | . | TRBJ1-1 | TRBV7-2
CASSSGGTTEAFF | . | TRBJ1-1 | TRBV7-2
CAWIRGFGVAAFF | . | TRBJ1-1 | TRBV30
CASSQELAGGPGDTQYF | TRBD2 | TRBJ2-3 | TRBV4-2
CATSEPGTAIYGYTF | TRBD1 | TRBJ1-2 | TRBV24-1
CASSLGRGNYGYTF | TRBD1 | TRBJ1-2 | TRBV11-3
CSASGGGGYTF | . | TRBJ1-2 | TRBV20-1
CASSEKGDEKLFF | . | TRBJ1-4 | TRBV6-1
CASSLGDRDTIYF | TRBD1 | TRBJ1-3 | TRBV5-1
CASSVRRANEQFF | . | TRBJ2-1 | TRBV9
CASRKRTSGGTNTGELFF | TRBD2 | TRBJ2-2 | TRBV7-3
CASSQDLKGTYEQYF | . | TRBJ2-7 | TRBV4-2
CASSPTGQRNEKLFF | TRBD1 | TRBJ1-4 | TRBV5-4
CASSYSMDSSTATNEKLFF | . | TRBJ1-4 | TRBV6-2/TRBV6-3
CASSPRKEGNEQFF | . | TRBJ2-1 | TRBV18
CASSYPLGDWTNNEQFF | . | TRBJ2-1 | TRBV6-2/TRBV6-3